This section outlines one T cell receptor beta chain sequence together with its context. Its specificity is not known. Prepared libraries of TCR beta cDNA carried unique molecular identifiers. One entry per CDR3 protein results from TCRdb running MiXCR on the PCR reads. The sample carries over 700,000 distinct CDR3 sequences, 30% recorded once. These data originate in a study of post-analysis software for immune sequencing data. Study in general: Disease trajectories encompassed relapsing-remitting, secondary progressive and progressive-relapsing multiple sclerosis.

Overall study findings and caveats: When patients were compared with controls, roughly five TRBV segments were more frequent, TRBV5-6, TRBV5-1 and TRBV20-1 among them. Normalized Chao1 diversity in multiple sclerosis patients fell significantly below that of controls.

The V gene's germline CDR1 is SNHLY and CDR2 FYNNEI. This CDR3 contains 14 residues. V was shortened by 10 bases and J by 0 bases, with 15 bases between the two germline ends. The sequence came from a girl aged 5-17 years with multiple sclerosis. J is TRBJ1-1 and V is TRBV2; D possibly corresponds to TRBD1 (5 bases). The sequencing sample was made of blood. CDR3 residues: CATTEAGMNTEAFF. DNA for the CDR3: TGTGCCACGACAGAGGCAGGAATGAACACTGAAGCTTTCTTT. Full variable domain (outside the CDR3, taken from reference TRBV2 and TRBJ1-1): EPEVTQTPSHQVTQMGQEVILRCVPISNHLYFYWYRQILGQKVEFLVSFYNNEISEKSEIFDDQFSVERPDGSNFTLKIRSTKLEDSAMYFCATTEAGMNTEAFFGQGTRLTVV.